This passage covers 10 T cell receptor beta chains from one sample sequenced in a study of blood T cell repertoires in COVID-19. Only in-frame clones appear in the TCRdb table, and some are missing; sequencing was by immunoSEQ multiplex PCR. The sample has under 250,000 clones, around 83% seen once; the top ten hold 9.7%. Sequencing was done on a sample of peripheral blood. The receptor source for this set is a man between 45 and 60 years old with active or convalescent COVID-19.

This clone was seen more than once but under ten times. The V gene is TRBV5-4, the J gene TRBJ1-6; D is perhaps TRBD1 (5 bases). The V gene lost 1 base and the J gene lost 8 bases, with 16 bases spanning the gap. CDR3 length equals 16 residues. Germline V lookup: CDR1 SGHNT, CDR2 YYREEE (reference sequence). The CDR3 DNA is TGTGCCAGCAGCTTGCAGCGGGGCCCTTCATATTCACCCCTCCACTTT. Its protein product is CASSLQRGPSYSPLHF. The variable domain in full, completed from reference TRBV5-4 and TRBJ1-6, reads ETGVTQSPTHLIKTRGQQVTLRCSSQSGHNTVSWYQQALGQGPQFIFQYYREEENGRGNFPPRFSGLQFPNYSSELNVNALELDDSALYLCASSLQRGPSYSPLHFGNGTRLTVT.

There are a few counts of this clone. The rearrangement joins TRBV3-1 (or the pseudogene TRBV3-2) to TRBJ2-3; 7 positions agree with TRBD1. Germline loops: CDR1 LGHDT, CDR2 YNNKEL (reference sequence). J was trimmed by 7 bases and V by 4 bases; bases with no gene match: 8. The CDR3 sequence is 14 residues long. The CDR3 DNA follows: TGTGCCAGCAGCCTCGGGGAAGGGGGCAATACGCAGTATTTT. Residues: CASSLGEGGNTQYF.

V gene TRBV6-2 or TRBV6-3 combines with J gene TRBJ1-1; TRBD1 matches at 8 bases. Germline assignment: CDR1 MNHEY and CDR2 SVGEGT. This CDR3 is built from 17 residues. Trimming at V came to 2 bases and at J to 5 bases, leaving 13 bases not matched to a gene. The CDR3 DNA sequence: TGTGCCAGCAGTTACCACTTTGCAGGGGGCTTAGAGACTGAAGCTTTCTTT. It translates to CASSYHFAGGLETEAFF.

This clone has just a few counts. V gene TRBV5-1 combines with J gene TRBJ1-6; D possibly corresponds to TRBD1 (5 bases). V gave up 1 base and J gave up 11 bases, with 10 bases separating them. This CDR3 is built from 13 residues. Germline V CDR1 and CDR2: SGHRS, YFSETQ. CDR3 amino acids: CASSLREGTPLHF. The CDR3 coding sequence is TGCGCCAGCAGCTTGCGGGAGGGGACACCCCTCCACTTT.

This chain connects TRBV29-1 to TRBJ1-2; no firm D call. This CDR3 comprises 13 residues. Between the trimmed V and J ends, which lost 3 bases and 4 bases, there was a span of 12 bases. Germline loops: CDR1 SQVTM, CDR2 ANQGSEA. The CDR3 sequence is CSVDGDILYGYTF. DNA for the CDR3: TGCAGCGTTGATGGAGATATACTCTATGGCTACACCTTC.

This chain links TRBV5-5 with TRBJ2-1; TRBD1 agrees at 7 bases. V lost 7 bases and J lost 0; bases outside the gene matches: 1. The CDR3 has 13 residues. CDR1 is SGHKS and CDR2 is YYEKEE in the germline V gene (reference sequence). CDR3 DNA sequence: TGTGCCAGCGGACAGGCCTCCTACAATGAGCAGTTCTTC. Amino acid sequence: CASGQASYNEQFF.

CDR3 sequence (DNA): TGTGCCAGCAGAGGGGGCTTTCACGGGAACATTCAGTACTTC. This translates into CASRGGFHGNIQYF. The J gene is TRBJ2-4, the V gene TRBV2; 7 nucleotides agree with TRBD1. The J segment lost 7 bases and the V segment lost 6 bases, leaving 9 bases of the junction unmatched. Per the germline V gene, CDR1 is SNHLY and CDR2 is FYNNEI. There are 14 residues in the CDR3.

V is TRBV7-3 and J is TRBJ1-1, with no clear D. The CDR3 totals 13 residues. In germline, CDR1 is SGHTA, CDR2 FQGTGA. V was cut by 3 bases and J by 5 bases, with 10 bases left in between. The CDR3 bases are TGTGCCAGCAGCTTGATTGGAGAAACTGAAGCTTTCTTT. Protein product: CASSLIGETEAFF.

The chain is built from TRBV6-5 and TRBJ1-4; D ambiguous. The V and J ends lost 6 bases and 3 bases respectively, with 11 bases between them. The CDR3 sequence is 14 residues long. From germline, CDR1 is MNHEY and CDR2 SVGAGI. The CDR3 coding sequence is TGTGCCAGCAGGGCGGGAAGGGCTAATGAAAAACTGTTTTTT. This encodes CASRAGRANEKLFF.

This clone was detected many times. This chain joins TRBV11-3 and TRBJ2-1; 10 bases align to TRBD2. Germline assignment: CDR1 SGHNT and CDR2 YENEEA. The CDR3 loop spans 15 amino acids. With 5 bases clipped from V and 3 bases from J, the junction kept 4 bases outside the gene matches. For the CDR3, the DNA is TGTGCCAGCAGCCTCCGGACTAGCGGCTACAATGAGCAGTTCTTC. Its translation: CASSLRTSGYNEQFF.